What follows describes a single TCR beta chain. Measured with immunoSEQ multiplex PCR; TCRdb has only the in-frame clones, and not every one. Altogether around 300,000 clones are present, roughly 87% being singletons, with the ten largest covering 1%. The data belong to a study of blood T cell repertoires in COVID-19. J was trimmed by 0 bases and V by 2 bases; bases with no gene match: 4. Germline V lookup: CDR1 SGHNT, CDR2 YYREEE (reference sequence). CDR3 length: 15 amino acids. Sequenced material: peripheral blood. The receptor was isolated from a man aged 50-59 years with active or convalescent COVID-19. The chain joins TRBV5-4 to TRBJ2-5; 7 bases fit TRBD1. CDR3 nucleotide sequence: TGTGCCAGCAGCTTAGGGGGCGGGTACCAAGAGACCCAGTACTTC. The encoded protein is CASSLGGGYQETQYF.